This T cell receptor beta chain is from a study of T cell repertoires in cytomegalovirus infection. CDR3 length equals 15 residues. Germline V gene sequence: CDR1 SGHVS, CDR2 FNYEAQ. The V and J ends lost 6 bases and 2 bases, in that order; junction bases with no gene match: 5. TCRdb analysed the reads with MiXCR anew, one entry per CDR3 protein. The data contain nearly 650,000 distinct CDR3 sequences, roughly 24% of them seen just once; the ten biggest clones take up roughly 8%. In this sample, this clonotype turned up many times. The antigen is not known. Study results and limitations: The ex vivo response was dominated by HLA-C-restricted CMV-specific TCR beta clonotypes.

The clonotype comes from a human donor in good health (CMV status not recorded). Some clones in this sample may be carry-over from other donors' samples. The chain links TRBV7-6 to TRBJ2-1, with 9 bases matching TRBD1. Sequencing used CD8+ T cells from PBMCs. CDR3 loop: CASSHGQGPYNEQFF. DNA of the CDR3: TGTGCCAGCAGTCATGGACAGGGGCCCTACAATGAGCAGTTCTTC.